This is a list of T cell receptor beta chains from one sample in a study of cytomegalovirus exposure and HLA in healthy donors. Measured with immunoSEQ multiplex PCR; TCRdb has only the in-frame clones, and not every one. Found here are some 140,000 clones, 70% to 85% of them singletons; the top ten hold roughly 8.8%. Sequencing was carried out using PBMCs. The receptors derive from a woman aged 45-65 years in good health and CMV-seropositive. Both conserved end residues are part of each CDR3. Fields, in order: D gene, CDR3 length, clone size, J gene, V gene, CDR3 protein, CDR3 DNA. D genes are given only for firm matches. Expanded clones get a size class; other rows say once, few or many, or leave the size out.

d_gene: -
len: 14
abundance: -
j_gene: TRBJ1-2
v_gene: TRBV6-5
CDR3aa: CASSYVTGYDGYTF
CDR3nt: TGTGCCAGCAGTTACGTAACAGGGTATGATGGCTACACCTTC

d_gene: -
len: 12
abundance: -
j_gene: TRBJ1-3
v_gene: TRBV2
CDR3aa: CAGPRRGCTIYF
CDR3nt: TGTGCCGGCCCCCGGCGGGGGTGCACCATATATTTT

d_gene: TRBD1
len: 14
abundance: -
j_gene: TRBJ1-4
v_gene: TRBV27
CDR3aa: CASRYRGGHEKLFF
CDR3nt: TGTGCCAGCCGATACAGGGGCGGCCACGAAAAACTGTTTTTT

d_gene: -
len: 18
abundance: once
j_gene: TRBJ2-1
v_gene: TRBV7-2
CDR3aa: CASSSRITNRVTSNEQFF
CDR3nt: TGTGCCAGCAGCTCGCGGATCACGAACAGGGTCACAAGCAATGAGCAGTTCTTC

d_gene: -
len: 13
abundance: few
j_gene: TRBJ1-2
v_gene: TRBV28
CDR3aa: CASTVRGPYGYTF
CDR3nt: TGTGCCAGCACCGTCAGGGGTCCCTATGGCTACACCTTC

d_gene: -
len: 12
abundance: -
j_gene: TRBJ2-3
v_gene: TRBV30
CDR3aa: CAWETVSDTQYF
CDR3nt: TGTGCCTGGGAGACAGTGTCAGATACGCAGTATTTT

d_gene: -
len: 16
abundance: few
j_gene: TRBJ2-3
v_gene: TRBV1
CDR3aa: CTSSGDLGEGVDTQYF
CDR3nt: TGCACCAGCAGCGGGGACCTGGGCGAGGGGGTAGATACGCAGTATTTT

d_gene: -
len: 14
abundance: -
j_gene: TRBJ2-4
v_gene: TRBV25-1
CDR3aa: CASSIPGKGNIQYF
CDR3nt: TGTGCCAGCAGTATTCCAGGGAAGGGGAACATTCAGTACTTC

d_gene: TRBD1
len: 16
abundance: -
j_gene: TRBJ1-6
v_gene: TRBV18
CDR3aa: CASSARDREVHSPLHF
CDR3nt: TGTGCCAGCTCAGCCCGGGACAGGGAGGTCCATTCACCCCTCCACTTT

d_gene: -
len: 15
abundance: -
j_gene: TRBJ1-5
v_gene: TRBV6-5
CDR3aa: CASSYSSPGRQPQHF
CDR3nt: TGTGCCAGCAGTTACTCTAGTCCAGGGAGGCAGCCCCAGCATTTT

d_gene: TRBD1
len: 13
abundance: -
j_gene: TRBJ1-1
v_gene: TRBV28
CDR3aa: CASSPRRGTEAFF
CDR3nt: TGTGCCAGCAGCCCCCGCAGGGGGACTGAAGCTTTCTTT

d_gene: -
len: 14
abundance: -
j_gene: TRBJ2-2
v_gene: TRBV11-2
CDR3aa: CASSLQGHAGELFF
CDR3nt: TGTGCCAGCAGCCTGCAGGGACACGCCGGGGAGCTGTTTTTT

d_gene: -
len: 15
abundance: -
j_gene: TRBJ1-5
v_gene: TRBV6-4
CDR3aa: CASSDSGAPNQPQHF
CDR3nt: TGTGCCAGCAGTGACTCGGGGGCCCCTAATCAGCCCCAGCATTTT

d_gene: -
len: 13
abundance: few
j_gene: TRBJ1-3
v_gene: TRBV6-6
CDR3aa: CASSSTGGNTIYF
CDR3nt: TGTGCCAGCAGTAGCACAGGGGGAAACACCATATATTTT

d_gene: -
len: 14
abundance: -
j_gene: TRBJ1-1
v_gene: TRBV5-1
CDR3aa: CASSLTDVSTEAFF
CDR3nt: TGCGCCAGCAGCTTGACAGACGTGAGCACTGAAGCTTTCTTT

d_gene: -
len: 15
abundance: once
j_gene: TRBJ2-1
v_gene: TRBV6-5
CDR3aa: CASSPAGHPYNEQFF
CDR3nt: TGTGCCAGCAGCCCTGCTGGACACCCCTACAATGAGCAGTTCTTC

d_gene: TRBD2
len: 16
abundance: -
j_gene: TRBJ2-3
v_gene: TRBV5-1
CDR3aa: CASSSGEAGNTDTQYF
CDR3nt: TGCGCCAGCAGCTCCGGCGAAGCGGGGAACACAGATACGCAGTATTTT

d_gene: -
len: 11
abundance: few
j_gene: TRBJ2-5
v_gene: TRBV2
CDR3aa: CAAGRQETQYF
CDR3nt: TGTGCTGCGGGCCGCCAAGAGACCCAGTACTTC

d_gene: -
len: 16
abundance: -
j_gene: TRBJ2-2
v_gene: TRBV7-9
CDR3aa: CASSLGLTENTGELFF
CDR3nt: TGTGCCAGCAGCTTAGGGCTTACCGAGAACACCGGGGAGCTGTTTTTT

d_gene: TRBD1
len: 14
abundance: -
j_gene: TRBJ2-5
v_gene: TRBV6-1
CDR3aa: CASTVSRGRETQYF
CDR3nt: TGTGCCAGCACGGTATCAAGGGGGCGAGAGACCCAGTACTTC

d_gene: -
len: 15
abundance: -
j_gene: TRBJ2-6
v_gene: TRBV6-1
CDR3aa: CASSRQVSGANVLTF
CDR3nt: TGTGCCAGCAGTCGACAAGTCTCTGGGGCCAACGTCCTGACTTTC

d_gene: TRBD1
len: 15
abundance: -
j_gene: TRBJ2-7
v_gene: TRBV6-5
CDR3aa: CASRYPGQGVDEQYF
CDR3nt: TGTGCCAGCAGATACCCAGGACAGGGGGTGGACGAGCAGTACTTC

d_gene: -
len: 15
abundance: -
j_gene: TRBJ2-7
v_gene: TRBV21-1
CDR3aa: CASTLEAGSPDEQYF
CDR3nt: TGTGCCAGCACCCTAGAAGCCGGGAGCCCCGACGAGCAGTACTTC

d_gene: -
len: 14
abundance: -
j_gene: TRBJ2-3
v_gene: TRBV7-2
CDR3aa: CASSPRLFTDTQYF
CDR3nt: TGTGCCAGCAGCCCACGACTGTTCACAGATACGCAGTATTTT

d_gene: TRBD1
len: 14
abundance: -
j_gene: TRBJ1-5
v_gene: TRBV2
CDR3aa: CASMRQGAGQPQHF
CDR3nt: TGTGCCAGCATGCGCCAGGGGGCAGGACAGCCCCAGCATTTT

d_gene: TRBD1
len: 13
abundance: -
j_gene: TRBJ1-2
v_gene: TRBV27
CDR3aa: CASTEDRGNGYTF
CDR3nt: TGTGCCAGCACCGAGGACAGGGGTAACGGCTACACCTTC

d_gene: TRBD2
len: 14
abundance: once
j_gene: TRBJ2-1
v_gene: TRBV29-1
CDR3aa: CSVVAAGGYNEQFF
CDR3nt: TGCAGCGTTGTAGCAGCGGGGGGTTACAATGAGCAGTTCTTC